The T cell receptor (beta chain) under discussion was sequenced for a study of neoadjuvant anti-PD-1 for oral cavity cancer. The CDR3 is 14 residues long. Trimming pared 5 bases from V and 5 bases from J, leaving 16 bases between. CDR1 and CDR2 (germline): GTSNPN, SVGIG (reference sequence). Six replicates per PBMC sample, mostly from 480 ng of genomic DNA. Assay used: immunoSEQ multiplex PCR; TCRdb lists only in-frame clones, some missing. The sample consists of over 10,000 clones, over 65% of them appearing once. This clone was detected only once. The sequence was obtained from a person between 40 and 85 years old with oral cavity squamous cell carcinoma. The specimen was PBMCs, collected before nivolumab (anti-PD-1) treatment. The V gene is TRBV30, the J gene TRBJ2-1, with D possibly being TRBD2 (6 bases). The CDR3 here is CAWSRRALHNEQFF. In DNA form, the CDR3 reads TGTGCCTGGTCAAGGAGGGCACTCCACAATGAGCAGTTCTTC.